The sequence of this TCR beta chain was determined in a study of blood T cells in healthy people across ages. Alongside a J-beta primer mix, a sample-barcoded 5' primer served in a second PCR lasting about 6 to 11 cycles. TCRdb re-analysed the 5' RACE reads in MiXCR, keeping a single row per CDR3 protein. The top ten hold 0.65% to 0.75% of the sample, which has under 1,100,000 distinct CDR3 sequences, about 25% seen once. No fewer than 7 million PBMCs went into each sample. This clonotype has more than one count but fewer than ten. Its antigen is as yet unknown. General study results and limits: Those diversity estimates obtained from one million T cells were thought to be underestimates.

Germline V lookup: CDR1 LNHNV, CDR2 YYDKDF (reference sequence). Unmatched junction bases numbered 6, after V lost 5 bases and J lost 4 bases. The length of the CDR3 is 14 residues. This sample was shared with a second study, whose subject was T cells of mothers and their children. That source reports: Second-PCR primer M1S introduced sample barcodes and 2-4 random nucleotides.

This sequence was found in a girl aged 2-10 years in good health. The genes are TRBV15 and TRBJ1-2; 8 bases align to TRBD1. Sequencing used blood. The CDR3 DNA sequence: TGTGCCACCAGCCAAGACAGGGGTCTCTATGGCTACACCTTC. Translation: CATSQDRGLYGYTF.